What follows is one T cell receptor beta chain and its context. What it binds is unknown. A J-beta primer mix and a sample-barcoded 5' primer were used in a second PCR of roughly 6 to 12 cycles. The authors tagged each cDNA molecule using a template-switch adaptor with 12 random nucleotides. TCRdb reprocessed the 5' RACE reads via MiXCR and lists one record per CDR3 protein. The repertoire includes hundreds of thousands of distinct CDR3 sequences, approximately 55% of them detected once, and approximately 40% sits in the top ten. This sample is drawn from a study of blood T cells in healthy people across ages. Study overall: Per every two T cells, about one barcoded beta molecule was captured by template switching.

Study-level points and caveats: With naive T cell percentage, TCR beta diversity showed a strong correlation. Age advanced and TCR beta diversity per million T cells fell, roughly linearly.

The V gene's germline CDR1 is SNHLY and CDR2 FYNNEI. J gave up 14 bases and V 6 bases, and 17 bases lay outside the gene matches. The CDR3 has 15 amino acids. What was sequenced was blood. The TCR originated in a man at least 80 years old in good health. V and J are TRBV2 and TRBJ2-3; TRBD2 agrees at 10 bases. CDR3 protein: CASRLASGSSGYAYF. The DNA of the CDR3 is TGTGCCAGCAGGTTGGCTAGCGGGAGCAGCGGATACGCGTATTTT.